A single sample is the source of the 31 T cell receptor beta chains below, sequenced in a study of cytomegalovirus exposure and HLA in healthy donors. Using immunoSEQ multiplex PCR, the repertoire was profiled, and TCRdb retains in-frame clones only, with some absent. The sample records under 110,000 clones, about 88% being singletons. What was sequenced was PBMCs. These receptors were obtained from a woman aged 18-29 years in good health and CMV-seropositive.

The gene calls are TRBV27 and TRBJ2-1, with 7 nucleotides matching TRBD1. V lost 6 bases and J lost 3; bases outside the gene matches: 8. There are 15 residues in the CDR3. CDR1 is MNHEY, CDR2 SMNVEV, per germline (reference sequence). Here the CDR3 DNA reads TGTGCCAGCAGGAGCGGACAGGCCTTCTACAATGAGCAGTTCTTC. Translation gives CASRSGQAFYNEQFF.

The chain combines TRBV7-9 with TRBJ2-5, with 7 nucleotides matching TRBD2. V was clipped by 4 bases and J by 1 base; unmatched bases: 3. Per the germline V gene, CDR1 is SEHNR and CDR2 is FQNEAQ (reference sequence). There are 14 residues in the CDR3. The CDR3 coding sequence is TGTGCCAGCAGCTCCCGACTAGCCCAAGAGACCCAGTACTTC. It encodes CASSSRLAQETQYF.

This clone was observed once. The chain recombines TRBV2 with TRBJ2-3; the D gene is possibly TRBD2 (6 bases). The germline V and J ends were trimmed by 8 bases and 0 bases, with 12 bases remaining between them. Germline V gene data show CDR1 as SNHLY and CDR2 as FYNNEI. The CDR3 contains 14 residues. The CDR3, as DNA: TGTGCCAGCCGGGGGATTCCTAGCACAGATACGCAGTATTTT. Protein product: CASRGIPSTDTQYF.

This rearrangement joins TRBV20-1 to TRBJ2-2, with D unclear. Germline CDR1 DFQATT, CDR2 SNEGSKA (reference sequence). V was pared by 4 bases and J by 3 bases, with 3 bases between. CDR3 size: 11 residues. CDR3 sequence: CSATYTGELFF. The DNA of the CDR3 is TGCAGTGCTACGTACACCGGGGAGCTGTTTTTT.

V is TRBV7-2 and J is TRBJ1-6; D possibly corresponds to TRBD1 (5 bases). The germline CDR1 and CDR2 sequences are SGHTA and FQGNSA. CDR3 size: 15 residues. Trimming left V 4 bases short and J 6 bases short, with 13 bases between. CDR3 coding DNA: TGTGCCAGCAGCTCGCGCGGGGGACCTAATTCACCCCTCCACTTT. Its translation: CASSSRGGPNSPLHF.

In DNA, the CDR3 is TGTGCCAGCAGCCACCCGACTAGCGGGGGGTCGAACACCGGGGAGCTGTTTTTT. It yields the protein CASSHPTSGGSNTGELFF. V usage is TRBV11-3 and J usage is TRBJ2-2, with TRBD2 matching over 13 bases. This CDR3 is built from 18 residues. CDR1 is SGHNT and CDR2 is YENEEA in the germline V gene. After removal of 5 bases from V and 0 bases from J, the junction contained 6 bases not matched to a gene.

This chain joins TRBV11-3 and TRBJ1-1; D is perhaps TRBD1 (5 bases). The V gene lost 0 bases and the J gene lost 3 bases, with 5 bases spanning the gap. This CDR3 is 13 amino acids long. The germline V gene encodes CDR1 SGHNT and CDR2 YENEEA. The CDR3 spells CASSLEGDTEAFF. CDR3 nucleotide sequence: TGTGCCAGCAGCTTAGAAGGGGACACTGAAGCTTTCTTT.

The chain employs TRBV6-5 and TRBJ2-1; 7 bases are shared with TRBD2. The CDR3 contains 15 residues. V gave up 2 bases and J gave up 2 bases; unmatched junction bases: 3. Germline V lookup: CDR1 MNHEY, CDR2 SVGAGI. CDR3 sequence reads: CASSYDGGTYNEQFF. In DNA form, the CDR3 reads TGTGCCAGCAGTTACGACGGGGGGACCTACAATGAGCAGTTCTTC.

CDR3 DNA: TGCGCCAGCAGCCAATCCGTACAGTTGAACACTGAAGCTTTCTTT. This encodes CASSQSVQLNTEAFF. The V gene is TRBV4-1, the J gene TRBJ1-1; D not certain. The CDR3 is made up of 15 amino acids. Germline V gene data show CDR1 as MGHRA and CDR2 as YSYEKL. The V and J ends lost 2 bases and 0 bases respectively, with 10 bases between them.

This rearrangement joins TRBV2 to TRBJ1-2; 8 nucleotides agree with TRBD1. Germline loops: CDR1 SNHLY, CDR2 FYNNEI. J gave up 4 bases and V 4 bases, and 8 bases lay outside the gene matches. The CDR3 extends over 15 amino acids. The CDR3 reads CASSGWTGSGYGYTF. The CDR3 DNA reads as TGTGCCAGCAGTGGCTGGACAGGGAGTGGCTATGGCTACACCTTC.

The rearrangement links TRBV11-2 to TRBJ1-1; the D is unclear. This CDR3 spans 15 amino acids. The V end was cut by 1 base, the J end by 3 bases, with 12 bases between. Germline values: CDR1 SGHAT, CDR2 FQNNGV. The CDR3 reads CASSLVGRSHTEAFF. For the CDR3, the DNA is TGTGCCAGCAGCTTAGTGGGCAGGTCGCACACTGAAGCTTTCTTT. The variable domain in full, completed from reference TRBV11-2 and TRBJ1-1, reads EAGVAQSPRYKIIEKRQSVAFWCNPISGHATLYWYQQILGQGPKLLIQFQNNGVVDDSQLPKDRFSAERLKGVDSTLKIQPAKLEDSAVYLCASSLVGRSHTEAFFGQGTRLTVV.

This chain joins TRBV29-1 and TRBJ2-1; the match to TRBD1 covers 12 bases. Germline trimming cut 8 bases from V and 7 bases from J; bases unmatched to any gene: 9. Germline V CDR1 and CDR2: SQVTM, ANQGSEA. The CDR3 covers 14 residues. The CDR3 DNA reads TGCAGCCCCTGGGACAGGGGGCAAGGGAATGAGCAGTTCTTC. It is translated as CSPWDRGQGNEQFF.

This chain links TRBV19 with TRBJ1-6; D remains ambiguous. The CDR3 is made up of 15 amino acids. Germline-derived CDR1 and CDR2 are LNHDA and SQIVND (reference sequence). The V end lost 2 bases, the J end lost 2 bases, and 7 bases lay between the germline ends. Written as DNA, the CDR3 is TGTGCCAGTAGTATAACGGGGACCTATAATTCACCCCTCCACTTT. The encoded protein is CASSITGTYNSPLHF.

This chain links TRBV27 with TRBJ1-2; 7 nucleotides agree with TRBD1. Germline CDR1 reads MNHEY; CDR2 reads SMNVEV (reference sequence). This CDR3 contains 15 residues. V was clipped by 0 bases and J by 1 base; unmatched bases: 2. Here the CDR3 reads CASSLSGGRNYGYTF. The CDR3 DNA is TGTGCCAGCAGTTTATCAGGGGGCCGTAACTATGGCTACACCTTC.

This clone showed up just a few times. The V gene is TRBV4-2, the J gene TRBJ2-4, with 8 bases that match TRBD2. Germline-derived CDR1 and CDR2 are LGHNA and YNFKEQ. The CDR3 spans 17 residues. The trim removed 1 base at V and 0 bases at J, leaving 5 bases unmatched. CDR3 protein: CASSQVTSGIAKNIQYF. CDR3 nucleotide sequence: TGTGCCAGCAGCCAAGTTACTAGCGGAATAGCCAAAAACATTCAGTACTTC.

The chain uses TRBV9 and TRBJ1-4; TRBD1 aligns across 9 bases. The germline V gene encodes CDR1 SGDLS and CDR2 YYNGEE. V dropped 4 bases and J dropped 0; count of bases not matched to a gene: 10. The CDR3 consists of 18 residues. The CDR3 loop is CASSSGQGTRTTNEKLFF. In DNA, the CDR3 is TGTGCCAGCAGCTCGGGACAGGGTACCCGAACAACTAATGAAAAACTGTTTTTT.

The rearrangement links TRBV10-3 to TRBJ1-4; a weak D match, TRBD1 (5 bases). Between the trimmed V and J ends, which lost 9 bases and 7 bases, there was a span of 21 bases. The CDR3 is 15 residues long. Germline CDR1 ENHRY, CDR2 SYGVKD. The CDR3 sequence is CAIRGDMGRSEKLFF. CDR3 nucleotide sequence: TGTGCCATTCGGGGGGATATGGGGCGAAGTGAAAAACTGTTTTTT.

The table lists this clone with a count of one. The V gene is TRBV27, the J gene TRBJ1-5; no clear D. CDR1 and CDR2 (germline): MNHEY, SMNVEV (reference sequence). Trimming stripped 3 bases from V and 0 bases from J, with 6 bases between. The CDR3 length is 14 residues. The CDR3 DNA reads as TGTGCCAGCAGTTTGAAGCATAGCAATCAGCCCCAGCATTTT. It yields the protein CASSLKHSNQPQHF.

This clone is a singleton in its sample. V and J are TRBV7-8 and TRBJ1-2; D not resolved. V was trimmed by 0 bases and J by 4 bases, leaving 9 bases between them. Germline lookup yields CDR1 SGHVS and CDR2 FQNEAQ. CDR3 size: 14 residues. CDR3 amino acids: CASSLAGESYGYTF. The CDR3, as DNA: TGTGCCAGCAGCTTAGCCGGGGAGTCCTATGGCTACACCTTC.

The chain is built from TRBV7-9 and TRBJ1-6; maybe TRBD1 (5 bases). Trimming shortened V by 3 bases and J by 7 bases, and 13 bases separated the two germline ends. Per germline, CDR1 SEHNR and CDR2 FQNEAQ (reference sequence). The CDR3 runs 15 residues. The CDR3 DNA reads as TGTGCCAGCAGCTTCGATGGGGGAGGGAATTCACCCCTCCACTTT. It yields the protein CASSFDGGGNSPLHF.

The rearrangement uses TRBV28 and TRBJ2-3; 12 bases match TRBD1. The CDR3 extends over 16 amino acids. Germline values: CDR1 MDHEN, CDR2 SYDVKM. V trimming: 8 bases; J trimming: 2 bases; junction bases outside the gene matches: 8. CDR3 amino acids: CASEGWGQGATDTQYF. The CDR3 nucleotides are TGTGCCAGCGAAGGTTGGGGACAGGGGGCCACAGATACGCAGTATTTT.

The rearrangement joins TRBV6-5 to TRBJ1-2; no firm D call. Germline CDR1 and CDR2: MNHEY and SVGAGI. The germline V and J ends were trimmed by 0 bases and 7 bases, with 15 bases remaining between them. The CDR3 totals 15 residues. The CDR3 nucleotides read TGTGCCAGCAGTTACTCATGGGAGTTAATGGGTGGCTACACCTTC. It translates to CASSYSWELMGGYTF.

The chain is built from TRBV29-1 and TRBJ2-5, with D possibly matching TRBD2 (6 bases). The V end was cut by 3 bases, the J end by 6 bases, with 11 bases between. Germline-derived CDR1 and CDR2 are SQVTM and ANQGSEA. The CDR3 sequence is 12 residues long. The CDR3 here is CSVETRDQTQYF. The DNA of the CDR3 is TGCAGCGTTGAGACTAGGGATCAGACCCAGTACTTC.

The genes are TRBV6-6 and TRBJ1-2; TRBD1 agrees at 10 bases. The germline CDR1 and CDR2 sequences are MNHNY and SVGAGI (reference sequence). The CDR3 sequence is 14 residues long. The J segment lost 4 bases and the V segment lost 7 bases, leaving 6 bases of the junction unmatched. This CDR3 reads CASTGQGVSYGYTF. The CDR3 nucleotides are TGTGCCAGCACTGGACAGGGGGTGTCCTATGGCTACACCTTC.

This chain uses TRBV29-1 with TRBJ2-1; 13 bases map to TRBD2. This CDR3 contains 17 residues. Germline V gene data show CDR1 as SQVTM and CDR2 as ANQGSEA. V lost 4 bases, J lost 5 bases, and 11 bases stayed unmatched. CDR3 in amino acids: CSVAAFGTSGEDNEQFF. In DNA, the CDR3 is TGCAGCGTTGCGGCCTTTGGGACTAGCGGGGAGGACAATGAGCAGTTCTTC.

The rearrangement links TRBV4-1 to TRBJ2-3, with 8 bases that match TRBD2. Trimming at V came to 4 bases and at J to 5 bases, leaving 8 bases not matched to a gene. Looked up from germline, CDR1 is MGHRA and CDR2 is YSYEKL. This CDR3 contains 15 residues. The CDR3 DNA is TGCGCCAGCAGCCCTACAGCGGGGGCGGGAGATACGCAGTATTTT. Translation: CASSPTAGAGDTQYF.

This rearrangement joins TRBV6-1 to TRBJ2-3, with 7 bases matching TRBD1. Germline CDR1 is MNHNS and CDR2 is SASEGT. The CDR3 is made up of 15 amino acids. The trim removed 7 bases at V and 2 bases at J, leaving 9 bases unmatched. The CDR3: CASNLGQLITDTQYF. In nucleotides, the CDR3 is TGTGCCAGCAACTTGGGACAGTTAATCACAGATACGCAGTATTTT.

This chain connects TRBV27 to TRBJ2-5; tentative D call: TRBD2 (6 bases). V was pared by 5 bases and J by 5 bases, with 15 bases between. The CDR3 extends over 14 amino acids. Germline lookup yields CDR1 MNHEY and CDR2 SMNVEV (reference sequence). CDR3 nucleotide sequence: TGTGCCAGCAGTCCTGGGACTTCAGGGGAGACCCAGTACTTC. It translates to CASSPGTSGETQYF.

The V call is TRBV2, the J call TRBJ2-3; 7 positions match TRBD2. Germline lookup yields CDR1 SNHLY and CDR2 FYNNEI. The CDR3 length is 15 residues. Trimming removed 6 bases from V and 4 bases from J; junction bases left unmatched: 10. CDR3: CASSAAGRVADTQYF. The CDR3 nucleotides are TGTGCCAGCAGCGCAGCGGGGCGGGTTGCAGATACGCAGTATTTT. The variable domain in full, completed from reference TRBV2 and TRBJ2-3, reads EPEVTQTPSHQVTQMGQEVILRCVPISNHLYFYWYRQILGQKVEFLVSFYNNEISEKSEIFDDQFSVERPDGSNFTLKIRSTKLEDSAMYFCASSAAGRVADTQYFGPGTRLTVL.

This rearrangement joins TRBV9 to TRBJ2-1; D gene uncertain. Trimming removed 5 bases at V and 10 bases at J, with 10 bases between. The CDR3 sequence is 11 residues long. Germline-derived CDR1 and CDR2 are SGDLS and YYNGEE. The CDR3 DNA follows: TGTGCCAGCAGTACCGGAGTAGAGCAGTTCTTC. Translated, it gives CASSTGVEQFF.

The table lists this clone with a count of one. The rearrangement joins TRBV7-9 to TRBJ1-6; TRBD1 might be the D (6 bases). CDR1 SEHNR and CDR2 FQNEAQ come from the germline V gene (reference sequence). V shed 3 bases and J shed 7 bases, with 10 bases lying between them. This CDR3 has 14 amino acids. The CDR3 region has the DNA TGTGCCAGCAGCTTCAGACAGGCCAATTCACCCCTCCACTTT. This codes for CASSFRQANSPLHF. The variable domain in full, completed from reference TRBV7-9 and TRBJ1-6, reads DTGVSQNPRHKITKRGQNVTFRCDPISEHNRLYWYRQTLGQGPEFLTYFQNEAQLEKSRLLSDRFSAERPKGSFSTLEIQRTEQGDSAMYLCASSFRQANSPLHFGNGTRLTVT.